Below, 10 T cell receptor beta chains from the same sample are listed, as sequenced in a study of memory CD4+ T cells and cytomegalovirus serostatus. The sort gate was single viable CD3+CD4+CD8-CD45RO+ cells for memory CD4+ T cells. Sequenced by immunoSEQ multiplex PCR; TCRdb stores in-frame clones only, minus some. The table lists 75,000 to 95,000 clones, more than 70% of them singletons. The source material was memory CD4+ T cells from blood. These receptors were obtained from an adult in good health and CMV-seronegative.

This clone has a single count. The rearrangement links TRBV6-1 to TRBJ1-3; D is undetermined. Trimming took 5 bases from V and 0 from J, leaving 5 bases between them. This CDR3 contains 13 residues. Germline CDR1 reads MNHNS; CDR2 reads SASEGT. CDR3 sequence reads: CASSLGSGNTIYF. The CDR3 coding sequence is TGTGCCAGCAGTTTGGGCTCTGGAAACACCATATATTTT.

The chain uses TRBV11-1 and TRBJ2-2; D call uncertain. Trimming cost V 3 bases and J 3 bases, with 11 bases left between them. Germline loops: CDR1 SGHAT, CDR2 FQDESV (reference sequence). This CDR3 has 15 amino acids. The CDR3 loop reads CASSLALADTGELFF. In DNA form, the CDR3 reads TGTGCCAGCAGCTTGGCGCTGGCGGACACCGGGGAGCTGTTTTTT.

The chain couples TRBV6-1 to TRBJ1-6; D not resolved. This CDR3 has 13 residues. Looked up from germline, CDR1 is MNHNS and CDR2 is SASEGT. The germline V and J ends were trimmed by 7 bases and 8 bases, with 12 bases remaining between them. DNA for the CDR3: TGTGCCAGCACCCTGATCGGGGATTCACCCCTCCACTTT. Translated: CASTLIGDSPLHF.

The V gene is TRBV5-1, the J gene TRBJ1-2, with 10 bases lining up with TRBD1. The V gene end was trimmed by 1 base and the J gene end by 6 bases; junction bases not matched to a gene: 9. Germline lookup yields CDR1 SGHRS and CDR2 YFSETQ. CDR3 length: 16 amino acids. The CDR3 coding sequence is TGCGCCAGCAGCTTGCTTCGTGTCGGACAGGGGGATGGCTACACCTTC. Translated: CASSLLRVGQGDGYTF.

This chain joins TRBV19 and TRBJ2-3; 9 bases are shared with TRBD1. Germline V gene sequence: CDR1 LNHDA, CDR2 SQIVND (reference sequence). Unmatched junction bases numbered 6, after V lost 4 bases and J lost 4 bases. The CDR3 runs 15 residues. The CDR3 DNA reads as TGTGCCAGTAGTACACAGGGGGCGGTCCCAGATACGCAGTATTTT. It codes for CASSTQGAVPDTQYF.

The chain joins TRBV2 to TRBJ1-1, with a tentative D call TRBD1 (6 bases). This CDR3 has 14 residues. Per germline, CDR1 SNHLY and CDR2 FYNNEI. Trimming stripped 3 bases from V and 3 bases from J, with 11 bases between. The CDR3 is CASSDGRGDTEAFF. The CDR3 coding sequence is TGTGCCAGCAGTGATGGCAGGGGCGACACTGAAGCTTTCTTT.

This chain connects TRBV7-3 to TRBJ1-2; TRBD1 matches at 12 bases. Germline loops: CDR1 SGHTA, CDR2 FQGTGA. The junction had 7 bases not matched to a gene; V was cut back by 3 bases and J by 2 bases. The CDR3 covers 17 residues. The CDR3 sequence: CASSLGGQGALNYGYTF. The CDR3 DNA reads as TGTGCCAGCAGCTTGGGGGGACAGGGGGCCCTAAACTATGGCTACACCTTC.

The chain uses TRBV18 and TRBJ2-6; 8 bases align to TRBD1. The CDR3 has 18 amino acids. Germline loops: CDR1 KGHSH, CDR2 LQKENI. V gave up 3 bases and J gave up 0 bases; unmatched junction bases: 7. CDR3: CASSPLGQGVSGANVLTF. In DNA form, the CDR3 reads TGTGCCAGCTCACCTCTTGGACAGGGTGTCTCTGGGGCCAACGTCCTGACTTTC.

This CDR3 reads CASSRGGSTGELFF. The CDR3 region has the DNA TGTGCCAGCAGCCGGGGTGGGAGCACCGGGGAGCTGTTTTTT. The chain is built from TRBV9 and TRBJ2-2; D is perhaps TRBD2 (5 bases). The CDR3 runs 14 residues. Trimming took 4 bases from V and 4 from J, leaving 11 bases between them. Per the germline V gene, CDR1 is SGDLS and CDR2 is YYNGEE.

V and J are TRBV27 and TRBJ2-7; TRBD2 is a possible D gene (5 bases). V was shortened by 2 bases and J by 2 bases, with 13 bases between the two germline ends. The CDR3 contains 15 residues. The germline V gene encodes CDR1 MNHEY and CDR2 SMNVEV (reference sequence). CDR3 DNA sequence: TGTGCCAGCAGTTTACAGGCGGGCCCTACCTACGAGCAGTACTTC. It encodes CASSLQAGPTYEQYF.